The following is a T cell receptor beta chain sequence with its context. The antigen this receptor binds is unknown. No base quality values were provided; no much bigger clone lies one nucleotide off. The cohort was made up of 650 to 700 healthy bone marrow donors. At the time of sampling, all cohort members were nominally healthy, though unrecorded immune exposures were likely present. The donor was CMV seropositive and belonged to the group of 250 to 300 seropositive cohort members. A peripheral blood sample was collected from each donor, and TCR beta sequencing was performed on peripheral blood mononuclear cells. The Qiagen DNeasy Blood Extraction Kit was used to extract genomic DNA from the blood cell samples. The data stem from a study of cytomegalovirus exposure and HLA in healthy donors (dated by TCRdb to about 2017). For context, the study as a whole: According to an earlier analysis of several hundred of the donors, 150 million to 200 million T cells yielded 95 million to 140 million unique TCR beta sequences and approximately 300 Gb of sequence data. Approximately 300 gigabases of sequencing data and roughly 90 million unique TCR sequences were included in an early release covering several hundred HLA-typed donors. Of the 350 to 450 genotyped donors, 75% to 85% were placed in the genetic ancestry cluster associated with self-reported Caucasian donors. The aim of the study was to test whether cataloging public T cell receptors could identify signatures of past pathogen exposure. The study used immunosequencing to profile the T cell repertoires of approximately 650 subjects and linked those repertoires to cytomegalovirus serostatus. A separate validation cohort of over 95 different subjects was used in addition to the approximately 640-subject first cohort. The study combined high-throughput TCR immunosequencing, statistical association of individual TCRs with disease status, and machine learning to predict cytomegalovirus infection status. A later analysis re-examined previously published TCR beta repertoires from roughly 720 donors and added high-resolution HLA genotyping to investigate patterns of TCR occurrence. Rather than using new phenotypic data, the later analysis identified candidate immune exposures from TCR beta sequences and from how often those sequences occurred across donors. An earlier analysis of several hundred of the donors applied high-throughput TCR beta sequencing to assess whether each TCR beta V gene segment acted as functional or pseudogenic. Donor age, sex, ethnicity and CMV serostatus were compiled alongside the repertoire data. In a later genetic analysis, genome-wide SNP genotypes for about 65% of the 666 donors were used, and that subset was treated as a discovery cohort. Every discovery cohort repertoire had been produced on one sequencing platform. Both class I and class II loci were covered by HLA typing, at four-digit resolution. Typing coverage varied by locus: roughly 620-630 donors for A, B, C, DRB1 and DQB1; more than 500 for DQA1; 600 to 610 for DPA1; under 490 for DPB1. A handful of DR-DQ haplotypes were handled as single units for association and clustering because linkage in the cohort was strong. Among almost 400 genotyped donors of the cohort, an average of approximately 250,000 unique TCR beta nucleotide sequences were sequenced per donor, roughly 20% of them non-productive. What the authors observed across the whole study: Because some donors lacked HLA typing at each locus, the association tests relied only on the typed subset. Most TCR sequences were seen in very few donors, while some public TCRs were found in many individuals. This cohort had only TCR beta chains sequenced, and the lack of alpha or paired-chain data limited which features could be detected. Most CMV-associated TCR beta chains appeared to be HLA-restricted in a later analysis, and the HLA associations seemed to be driven largely by CMV exposure. Presence/absence analyses assumed roughly uniform sequencing depth across donors, an assumption that may not hold. At a false discovery rate of 0.05, a later analysis linked 16,000 or so TCR beta sequences to specific HLA alleles. It was suggested by the authors that the approach could potentially be generalized to other disease states and immunological phenotypes. Linkage disequilibrium might explain the correlated functional status among segregating V segments, but an unknown experimental factor could not be excluded. V-gene and J-gene trimming of TCR beta chains was associated with a missense DCLRE1C variant in a later genetic analysis, and the association was replicated in an independent cohort. In vitro tests confirmed that a few of the cytomegalovirus-associated TCR beta chains recognize cytomegalovirus antigens. A later genetic analysis reported fewer N-insertions in productive TCRs among donors in an Asian-associated ancestry cluster than the approximately 700-donor mean. A further reported finding was that TCR beta sequences accurately predicted the HLA-A and HLA-B alleles for most subjects in the first cohort. A later analysis found that TCR association rates varied across HLA loci, with DRB1 alleles showing the most associated TCRs and HLA-C alleles the fewest. In a later analysis, HLA-associated TCR beta chains were found to be more clonally expanded and to have lower generation probabilities than equally common non-associated chains. In both the original and validation cohorts, the classifier was reported to diagnose cytomegalovirus status with high specificity and sensitivity. The sequencing pipeline was judged likely to have produced a cluster of highly shared sequence variants as a technical artifact. In an earlier analysis of some 640 of the donors, most TCR beta V segments were observed in productive rearrangements about 90% or about 30% of the time, broadly matching IMGT annotations. Several of the top co-occurrence clusters appeared to be linked to parvovirus B19, influenza, CMV and Epstein-Barr virus, according to a later analysis. When HLA alleles, especially DR and DQ, strongly co-occurred, attributing TCR associations to individual alleles was difficult. CMV serostatus was the only immune exposure information available for the cohort. Some IMGT-functional V segments, including TRBV6-2 and TRBV6-3, could not be told apart with the 87-base-pair reads, so those segments were excluded. Over 15 rarely observed V segments, including chromosome 9 orphons, were excluded from the earlier analysis of almost 600 of the donors because counts were too low. The study gave a list of about 150 TCR beta chains associated with cytomegalovirus.

Libraries were made using the immunoSEQ multiplex PCR assay. For the multiplex PCR, a mixture combining 60 forward primers for TCR Vbeta segments and 13 reverse primers for TCR Jbeta segments was used. The CDR3 region of rearranged TCR beta genes was amplified from genomic DNA by a multiplex PCR assay. The amplified TCR beta libraries were sequenced on the Illumina HiSeq System as 87-base-pair reads. The authors' pipeline ran thus. In a later analysis, approximately 74 million unique TCR beta chains were counted across the 650 to 700 repertoires, and around 11 million of these chains were shared by at least two donors. To remove PCR and sequencing errors, raw reads were error-corrected and collapsed into unique sequences using a nearest-neighbor algorithm that merged closely related sequences. To assign V, D and J gene segments, CDR3 sequences were aligned to IMGT reference sequences. For a sequence to be retained, at least a six-nucleotide match to both a V gene segment and a J gene segment was required. A rearrangement was called productive if the CDR3 had no stop codons and remained in frame with V and J, and every other rearrangement was called non-productive. Following IMGT convention, CDR3 was defined as the stretch from the second conserved V-encoded cysteine up to the conserved J-encoded phenylalanine. Sequences without an unambiguous match to a single V gene segment were excluded from the earlier analysis of about 640 of the donors. In an earlier analysis of 450 to 700 of the donors, V segments were called functional above 56.7% productive rearrangements and were called segregating when the between-donor standard deviation exceeded 5%. A statistical classification framework was developed to diagnose cytomegalovirus status using the catalog of TCR beta chain sequences. In a later analysis, V and J genes were assigned by comparing TCR nucleotide sequences against IMGT/GENE-DB human TR gene sequences. Using the TCRdist pipeline, a later analysis assigned CDR3 sequences along with most-parsimonious VDJ recombination scenarios. In a later analysis, every TCR beta chain was defined by the combination of its CDR3 amino acid sequence and its V-gene family, and reads without a unique V-gene family were dropped. As a way to deal with suspected cross-contamination and a sequencing artifact, a later analysis dropped more than 500 nucleotide sequences that were highly shared and had low generation probability. For each public chain, a later analysis derived a clonal expansion index from normalized ranks of inferred template counts within each repertoire. In a later analysis, generation probabilities were computed using a VDJ recombination model fitted to out-of-frame rearrangements, and the results were checked against IGoR. In a later analysis, hypergeometric tests were used to score TCR-TCR, TCR-HLA and TCR-CMV co-occurrence, with a repertoire-size bias correction applied to TCR pairs. To estimate false discovery rates, a later analysis permuted the HLA or CMV assignments 20 times. In a later analysis, co-occurring TCRs were grouped using DBSCAN, and TCRdist sequence similarity was added for clustering within HLA-allele-positive subsets. For co-occurrence clustering, repertoires with fewer than 30,000 or more than 120,000 public chains were excluded, along with roughly 5 repertoires with anomalous nucleotide sharing. The clones in this table, taken by TCRdb from immuneACCESS, are in-frame only. Not every clone is retained; where verified, under half of the shortfall comes from an unresolved V gene, and the cause of the rest is unknown. V and J calls and clone size are given by that table; D and trimming were obtained from the DNA. The sample contains about 78,000 clones, 72% of them found a single time. The ten top clones hold over 8.5% of the sample.

V is reduced by 2 bases and J by 6 bases, leaving a spacing of 11 bases between them. CDR1 and CDR2, looked up from the germline V gene, are LGHNA and YSLEER. Counted from cysteine to phenylalanine, this CDR3 has 13 amino acids. Here the CDR3 DNA is all that survives: 39 bases in frame from base 1. The source of this sequence is a woman between 40 and 55 years old in good health and CMV-seropositive. Here the chain combines TRBV4-3 and TRBJ2-7; a tentative D match to TRBD2 spans 5 bases. The sample comprised PBMCs. The nucleotides read TGCGCCAGCAGCCAAACTAGAATTGGCGAGCAGTACTTC. Its translation reads: CASSQTRIGEQYF.